This T cell receptor (beta chain) was sequenced in a study of blood T cell repertoires in COVID-19. Across the study: Italy, Spain and the United States were the sources of the convalescent and acute COVID-19 samples. Nucleic acid was either cDNA or gDNA, and it came from T cells, B-cell-depleted T cells, or PBMCs.

Assay: immunoSEQ multiplex PCR; the TCRdb copy retains only in-frame clones and omits some. Among 250,000 to 350,000 clones listed, around 82% were seen once. The CDR3 is 15 amino acids. Germline V gene sequence: CDR1 MNHEY, CDR2 SMNVEV (reference sequence). J lost 4 bases, V lost 0 bases, and 6 bases had no gene match. Enrolment of Seattle patients took place during active infection, and they were followed longitudinally. Sequencing input: peripheral blood. The rearrangement joins TRBV27 to TRBJ2-7; TRBD1 matches 7 bases. The receptor comes from a human donor with COVID-19, enrolled during active disease. The donor label of this sample is uncertain. The CDR3 DNA reads as TGTGCCAGCAGTTTATCGTCCGGGACAGCATACGAGCAGTACTTC. Amino acids: CASSLSSGTAYEQYF.